This note documents a single TCR beta chain sequence. The antigen is undetermined. Other DNA sequences in the sample encode the same CDR3. Positive CCR7 selection of CD45RO-negative cells yielded the naive CD8 cells, and terminally differentiated effector memory CD45RA+ cells were excluded. Trimming pared 3 bases from V and 3 bases from J, leaving 3 bases between. This CDR3 is 11 amino acids long. CDR1 and CDR2 from the germline V gene are DFQATT and SNEGSKA (reference sequence). This sample is drawn from a study of shared clonotypes between healthy human individuals. Study-level findings and limits: Non-shared clonotypes showed lower generation probabilities than clonotypes common to all four donors.

Sorted-subset replicate PCR reactions contained approximately 190 ng DNA, corresponding to about 30,000 T cell genomes. Only in-frame clones appear in the TCRdb table, and some are missing; sequencing was by immunoSEQ multiplex PCR. The sample lists about 2.2 million clones; around 95% were seen once. V and J are TRBV20-1 and TRBJ1-3; D not certain. This TCR came from a man between 18 and 35 years old in good health. Some clones in this sample may be carry-over from other donors' samples. What was sequenced was naive CD8+ T cells from PBMCs. CDR3 loop: CSARDGNTIYF. In DNA, the CDR3 is TGCAGTGCTAGGGATGGAAACACCATATATTTT.